This note documents a single T cell receptor (beta chain) sequence. The data are from a study of identical twins. The CDR3 contains 14 residues. CDR1 SGHTA and CDR2 FQGNSA come from the germline V gene. Deletions cut 1 base from V and 4 bases from J, with 8 bases between. MiXCR was run by TCRdb on the 5' RACE reads, yielding one entry per CDR3 protein. The sample records roughly 260,000 distinct CDR3 sequences, around an eighth being singletons. Sequenced: memory (CD45RO+) T cells sorted from blood. This sequence joins TRBV7-2 and TRBJ2-1, with no clear D. The sequence was obtained from a woman between 18 and 30 years old in good health. The CDR3 nucleotides are TGTGCCAGCAGCTTAGGAGTGACGTACAATGAGCAGTTCTTC. It yields the protein CASSLGVTYNEQFF.